What follows describes a single T cell receptor (beta chain). Its antigen remains unknown. These data are taken from a study of T cell responses to AZD1222 COVID-19 vaccine. Broader study findings: Increased Spike-specific TCR breadth and depth were observed after two AZD1222 doses. Across the whole spike, CD4 TCRs peaked at regions 160-218 and 743-854. Variant regions that are unmutated are reportedly the target of nearly half of spike-specific TCRs.

Method: immunoSEQ multiplex PCR; TCRdb's copy keeps in-frame clones and lacks some. This table holds 75,000 to 100,000 clones, roughly 91% found once. The source of this sequence is an adult in good health. The sample consisted of peripheral blood, taken on day 0 of AZD1222 vaccination.

CDR3 amino acids: CSGRHVTEAFF. The CDR3 nucleotides read TGCAGCGGAAGACATGTCACTGAAGCTTTCTTT. The V call is TRBV29-1, the J call TRBJ1-1; D remains unclear. Germline assignment: CDR1 SQVTM and CDR2 ANQGSEA. V was shortened by 7 bases and J by 4 bases, with 10 bases between the two germline ends. The CDR3 is 11 residues long.